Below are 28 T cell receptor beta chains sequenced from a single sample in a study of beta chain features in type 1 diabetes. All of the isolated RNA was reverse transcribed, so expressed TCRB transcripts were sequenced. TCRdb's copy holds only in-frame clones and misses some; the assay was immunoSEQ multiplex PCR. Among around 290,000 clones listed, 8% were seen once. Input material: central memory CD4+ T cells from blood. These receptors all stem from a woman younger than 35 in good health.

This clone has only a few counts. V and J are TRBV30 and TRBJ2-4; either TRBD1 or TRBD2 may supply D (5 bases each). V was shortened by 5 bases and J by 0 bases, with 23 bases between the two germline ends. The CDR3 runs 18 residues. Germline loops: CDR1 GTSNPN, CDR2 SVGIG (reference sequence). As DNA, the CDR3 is TGTGCCTGGGAGGGGATAACAGGACCCGATGGAGCCAAAAACATTCAGTACTTC. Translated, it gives CAWEGITGPDGAKNIQYF. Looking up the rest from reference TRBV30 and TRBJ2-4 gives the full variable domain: SQTIHQWPATLVQPVGSPLSLECTVEGTSNPNLYWYRQAAGRGLQLLFYSVGIGQISSEVPQNLSASRPQDRQFILSSKKLLLSDSGFYLCAWEGITGPDGAKNIQYFGAGTRLSVL.

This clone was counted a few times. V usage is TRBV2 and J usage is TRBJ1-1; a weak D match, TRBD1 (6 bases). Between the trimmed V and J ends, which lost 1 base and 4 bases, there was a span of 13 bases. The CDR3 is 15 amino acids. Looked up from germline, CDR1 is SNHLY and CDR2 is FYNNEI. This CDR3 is CASSEDWGPGTEAFF. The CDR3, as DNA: TGTGCCAGCAGTGAAGATTGGGGGCCTGGCACTGAAGCTTTCTTT.

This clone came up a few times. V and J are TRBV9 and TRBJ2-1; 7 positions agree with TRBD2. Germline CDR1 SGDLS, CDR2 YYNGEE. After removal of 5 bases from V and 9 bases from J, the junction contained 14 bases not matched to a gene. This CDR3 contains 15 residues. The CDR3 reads CASSKRDFAFGEQFF. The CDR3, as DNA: TGTGCCAGCAGTAAGCGGGATTTCGCGTTCGGTGAGCAGTTCTTC.

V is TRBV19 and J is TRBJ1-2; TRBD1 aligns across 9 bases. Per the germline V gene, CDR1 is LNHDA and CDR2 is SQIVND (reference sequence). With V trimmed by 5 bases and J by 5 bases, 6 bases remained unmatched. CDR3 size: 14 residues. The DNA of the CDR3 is TGTGCCAGTAGTCCGGACAGGGGTCGATATGGCTACACCTTC. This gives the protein CASSPDRGRYGYTF.

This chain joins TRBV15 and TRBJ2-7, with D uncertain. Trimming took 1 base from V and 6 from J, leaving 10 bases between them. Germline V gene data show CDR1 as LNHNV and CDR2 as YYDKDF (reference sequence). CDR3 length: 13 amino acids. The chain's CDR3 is CATSRVLWGEQYF. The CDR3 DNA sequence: TGTGCCACCAGCAGAGTACTCTGGGGCGAGCAGTACTTC.

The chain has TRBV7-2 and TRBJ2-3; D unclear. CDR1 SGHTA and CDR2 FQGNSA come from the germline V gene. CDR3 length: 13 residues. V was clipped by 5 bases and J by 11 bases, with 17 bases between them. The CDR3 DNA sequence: TGTGCCAGCAGCATGACTCTTCCGACATGGCAGTATTTT. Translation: CASSMTLPTWQYF.

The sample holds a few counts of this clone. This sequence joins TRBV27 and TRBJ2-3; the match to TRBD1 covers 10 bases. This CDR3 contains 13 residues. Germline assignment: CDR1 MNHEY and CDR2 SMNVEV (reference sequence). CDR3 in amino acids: CAVGDRGLNTQYF. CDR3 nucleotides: TGTGCAGTTGGCGACAGGGGGCTAAATACGCAGTATTTT.

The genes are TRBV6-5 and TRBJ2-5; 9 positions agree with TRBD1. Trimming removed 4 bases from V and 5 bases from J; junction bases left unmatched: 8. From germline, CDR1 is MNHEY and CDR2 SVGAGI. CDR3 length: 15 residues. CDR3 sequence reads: CASSFGTGLGETQYF. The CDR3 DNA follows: TGTGCCAGCAGTTTTGGGACAGGGCTCGGGGAGACCCAGTACTTC.

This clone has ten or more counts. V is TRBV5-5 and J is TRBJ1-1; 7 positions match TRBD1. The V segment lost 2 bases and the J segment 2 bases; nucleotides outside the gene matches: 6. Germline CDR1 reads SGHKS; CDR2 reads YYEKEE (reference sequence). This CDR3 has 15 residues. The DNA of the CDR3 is TGTGCCAGCAGCTTCGGGACAGCCCTTAACACTGAAGCTTTCTTT. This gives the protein CASSFGTALNTEAFF.

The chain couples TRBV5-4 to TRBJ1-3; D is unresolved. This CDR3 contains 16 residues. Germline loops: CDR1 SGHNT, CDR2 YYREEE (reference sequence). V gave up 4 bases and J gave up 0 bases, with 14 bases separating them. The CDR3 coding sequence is TGTGCCAGCAGCCAAGCGGCGGAATACTCTGGAAACACCATATATTTT. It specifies CASSQAAEYSGNTIYF.

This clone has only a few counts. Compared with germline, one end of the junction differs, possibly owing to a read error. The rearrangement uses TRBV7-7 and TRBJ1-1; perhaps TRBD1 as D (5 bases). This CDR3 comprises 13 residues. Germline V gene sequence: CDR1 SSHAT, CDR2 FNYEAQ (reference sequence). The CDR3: CASSMGEGTEAFF. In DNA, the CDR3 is TGTGCTAGCAGTATGGGGGAGGGCACTGAAGCTTTCTTT.

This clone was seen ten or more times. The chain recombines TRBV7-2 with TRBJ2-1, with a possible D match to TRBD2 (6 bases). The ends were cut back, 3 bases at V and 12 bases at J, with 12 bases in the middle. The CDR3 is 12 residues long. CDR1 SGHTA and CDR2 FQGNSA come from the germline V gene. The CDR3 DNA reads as TGTGCCAGCAGCTTTTTTACGGAGGGGCAGTTCTTC. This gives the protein CASSFFTEGQFF.

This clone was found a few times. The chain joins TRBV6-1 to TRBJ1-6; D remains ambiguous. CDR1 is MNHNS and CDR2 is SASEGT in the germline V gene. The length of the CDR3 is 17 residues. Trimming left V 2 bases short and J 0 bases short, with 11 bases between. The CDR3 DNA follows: TGTGCCAGCAGTGAATACGGTTTAAGCTCCTATAATTCACCCCTCCACTTT. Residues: CASSEYGLSSYNSPLHF.

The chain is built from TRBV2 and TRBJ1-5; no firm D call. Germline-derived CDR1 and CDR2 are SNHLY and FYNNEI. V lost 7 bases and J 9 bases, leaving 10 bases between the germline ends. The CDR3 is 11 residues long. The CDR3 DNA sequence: TGTGCCAGCAATATTAAGGGGCCCCAGCATTTT. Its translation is CASNIKGPQHF.

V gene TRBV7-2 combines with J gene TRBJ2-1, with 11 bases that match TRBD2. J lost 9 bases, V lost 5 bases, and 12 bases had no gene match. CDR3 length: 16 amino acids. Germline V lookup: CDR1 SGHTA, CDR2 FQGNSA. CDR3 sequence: CASSPPTPSGRFEQFF. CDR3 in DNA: TGTGCCAGCAGCCCCCCCACGCCTAGCGGGAGGTTTGAGCAGTTCTTC.

CDR3 in DNA: TGTGCCAGCAGCCAAGCAGGGAAGGGAAACACCATATATTTT. Translation: CASSQAGKGNTIYF. The chain couples TRBV14 to TRBJ1-3; tentatively, D is TRBD1 (5 bases). Germline V gives CDR1 SGHDN, CDR2 FVKESK. V was shortened by 1 base and J by 4 bases, with 8 bases between the two germline ends. The CDR3 has 14 amino acids.

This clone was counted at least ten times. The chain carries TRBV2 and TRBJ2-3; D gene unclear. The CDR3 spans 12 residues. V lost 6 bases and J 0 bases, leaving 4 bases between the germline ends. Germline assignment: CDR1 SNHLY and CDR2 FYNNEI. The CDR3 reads CASRRSTDTQYF. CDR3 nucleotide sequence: TGTGCCAGCAGGCGCAGCACAGATACGCAGTATTTT.

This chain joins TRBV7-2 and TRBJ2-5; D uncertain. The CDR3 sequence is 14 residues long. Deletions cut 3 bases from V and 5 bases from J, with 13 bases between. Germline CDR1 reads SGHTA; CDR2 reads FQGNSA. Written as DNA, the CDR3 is TGTGCCAGCAGCTTGGATCCCAGAAAGGAGACCCAGTACTTC. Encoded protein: CASSLDPRKETQYF.

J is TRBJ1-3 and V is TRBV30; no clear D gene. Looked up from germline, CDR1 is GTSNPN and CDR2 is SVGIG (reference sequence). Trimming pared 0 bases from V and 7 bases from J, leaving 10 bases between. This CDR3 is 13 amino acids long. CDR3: CAWSVALGNTIYF. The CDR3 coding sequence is TGTGCCTGGAGTGTAGCCCTCGGGAACACCATATATTTT.

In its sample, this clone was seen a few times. The CDR3 here is CASSLEGEKLFF. The CDR3 bases are TGTGCCAGCTCACTTGAGGGGGAAAAACTGTTTTTT. The rearrangement uses TRBV27 and TRBJ1-4, with D perhaps matching TRBD1 (5 bases). Germline CDR1 and CDR2: MNHEY and SMNVEV (reference sequence). There are 12 residues in the CDR3. The ends were cut back, 8 bases at V and 8 bases at J, with 12 bases in the middle. Variable domain in full (rest from reference TRBV27 and TRBJ1-4): EAQVTQNPRYLITVTGKKLTVTCSQNMNHEYMSWYRQDPGLGLRQIYYSMNVEVTDKGDVPEGYKVSRKEKRNFPLILESPSPNQTSLYFCASSLEGEKLFFGSGTQLSVL.

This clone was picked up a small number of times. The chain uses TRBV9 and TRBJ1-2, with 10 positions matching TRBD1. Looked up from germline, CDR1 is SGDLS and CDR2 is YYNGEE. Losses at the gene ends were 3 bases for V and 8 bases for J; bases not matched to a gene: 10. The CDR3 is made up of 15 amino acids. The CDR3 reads CASSGQGANGWGYTF. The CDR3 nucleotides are TGTGCCAGCAGCGGACAGGGGGCGAACGGCTGGGGCTACACCTTC.

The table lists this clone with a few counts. As DNA, the CDR3 is TGTGCCAGCAGCCGAACCTCTTCCGAGCAGTACTTC. Its translation is CASSRTSSEQYF. This chain connects TRBV7-2 to TRBJ2-7; D unresolved. Germline CDR1 SGHTA, CDR2 FQGNSA. V was trimmed by 5 bases and J by 6 bases, leaving 11 bases between them. The CDR3 runs to 12 residues.

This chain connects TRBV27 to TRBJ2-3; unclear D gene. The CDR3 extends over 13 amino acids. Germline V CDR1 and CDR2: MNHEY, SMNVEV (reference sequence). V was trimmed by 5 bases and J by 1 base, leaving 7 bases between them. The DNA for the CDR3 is TGTGCCAGCAGTCCCTACCGCACAGATACGCAGTATTTT. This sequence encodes CASSPYRTDTQYF.

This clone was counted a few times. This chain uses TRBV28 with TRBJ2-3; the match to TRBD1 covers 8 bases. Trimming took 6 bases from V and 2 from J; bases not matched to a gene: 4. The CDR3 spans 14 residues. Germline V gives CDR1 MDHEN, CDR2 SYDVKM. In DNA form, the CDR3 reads TGTGCCAGCAGGCGGACAGGGTACACAGATACGCAGTATTTT. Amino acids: CASRRTGYTDTQYF. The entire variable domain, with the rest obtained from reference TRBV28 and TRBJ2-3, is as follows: DVKVTQSSRYLVKRTGEKVFLECVQDMDHENMFWYRQDPGLGLRLIYFSYDVKMKEKGDIPEGYSVSREKKERFSLILESASTNQTSMYLCASRRTGYTDTQYFGPGTRLTVL.

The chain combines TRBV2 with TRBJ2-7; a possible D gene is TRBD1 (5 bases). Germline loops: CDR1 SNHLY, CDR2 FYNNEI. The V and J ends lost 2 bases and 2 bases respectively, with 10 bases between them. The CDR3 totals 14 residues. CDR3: CASSEQGTTYEQYF. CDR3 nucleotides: TGTGCCAGCAGTGAACAGGGTACCACCTACGAGCAGTACTTC. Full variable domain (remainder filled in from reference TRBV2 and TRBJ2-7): EPEVTQTPSHQVTQMGQEVILRCVPISNHLYFYWYRQILGQKVEFLVSFYNNEISEKSEIFDDQFSVERPDGSNFTLKIRSTKLEDSAMYFCASSEQGTTYEQYFGPGTRLTVT.

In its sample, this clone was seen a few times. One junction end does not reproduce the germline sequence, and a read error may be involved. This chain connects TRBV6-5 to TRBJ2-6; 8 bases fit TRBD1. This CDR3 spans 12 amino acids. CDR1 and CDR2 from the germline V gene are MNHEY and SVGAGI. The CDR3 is CASSYAGQDALF. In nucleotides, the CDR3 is TGTGCCAGCAGTTACGCGGGACAGGACGCACTATTC.

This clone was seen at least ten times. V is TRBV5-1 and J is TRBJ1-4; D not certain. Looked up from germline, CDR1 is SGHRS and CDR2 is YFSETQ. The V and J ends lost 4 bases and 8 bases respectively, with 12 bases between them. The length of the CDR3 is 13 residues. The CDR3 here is CASSPGIGEKLFF. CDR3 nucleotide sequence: TGCGCCAGCAGCCCCGGGATCGGAGAAAAACTGTTTTTT.

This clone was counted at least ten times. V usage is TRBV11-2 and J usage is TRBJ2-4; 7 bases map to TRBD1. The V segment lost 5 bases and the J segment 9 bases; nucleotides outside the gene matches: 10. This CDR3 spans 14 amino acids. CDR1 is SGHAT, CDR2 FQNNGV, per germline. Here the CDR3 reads CASSTTGTVFIQYF. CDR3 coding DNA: TGTGCCAGCAGCACGACCGGGACAGTTTTCATTCAGTACTTC.